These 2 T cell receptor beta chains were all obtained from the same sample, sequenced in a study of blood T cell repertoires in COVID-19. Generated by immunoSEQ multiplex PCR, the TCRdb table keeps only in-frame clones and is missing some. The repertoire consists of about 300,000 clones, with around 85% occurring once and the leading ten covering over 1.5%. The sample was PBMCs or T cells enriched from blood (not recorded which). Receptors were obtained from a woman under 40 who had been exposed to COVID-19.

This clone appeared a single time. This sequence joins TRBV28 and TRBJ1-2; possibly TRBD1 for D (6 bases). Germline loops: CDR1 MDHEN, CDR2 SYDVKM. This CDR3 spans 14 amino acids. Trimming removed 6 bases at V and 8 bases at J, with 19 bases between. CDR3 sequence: CASSVGRGLRGYTF. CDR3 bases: TGTGCCAGCAGCGTGGGAAGGGGGTTGCGAGGCTACACCTTC.

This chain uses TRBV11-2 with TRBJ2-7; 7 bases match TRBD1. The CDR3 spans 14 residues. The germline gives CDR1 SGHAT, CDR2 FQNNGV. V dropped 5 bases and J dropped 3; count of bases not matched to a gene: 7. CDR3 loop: CASSLGGQVYEQYF. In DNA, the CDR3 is TGTGCCAGCAGCCTAGGCGGACAGGTCTACGAGCAGTACTTC.